These 13 T cell receptor beta chains were sequenced from one sample in a study of blood T cell repertoires in COVID-19. Libraries were prepared by immunoSEQ multiplex PCR; TCRdb keeps only in-frame clonotypes and omits some of them. The sample has about 400,000 clones, roughly 87% seen once. Sequenced material: PBMCs or T cells enriched from blood (not recorded which). These receptors originate from a woman aged 40 to 49 with acute COVID-19.

The chain carries TRBV6-5 and TRBJ2-1; no clear D gene. The CDR3 runs to 12 residues. Germline CDR1 MNHEY, CDR2 SVGAGI. Trimming left V 8 bases short and J 5 bases short, with 10 bases between. Here the CDR3 DNA reads TGTGCCAGCCGCATAGTCGACAATGAGCAGTTCTTC. This encodes CASRIVDNEQFF.

The chain uses TRBV21-1 and TRBJ1-1; the table's D gene call, TRBD1, was not cross checked with the DNA. TRBV21-1 is assigned pseudogene status. CDR3 length: 16 residues. As DNA, the CDR3 is TGTGCCAGCAGCAAGGACAGGGAACCGTCGGGAATTGAAGCTTTCTTT. It translates to CASSKDREPSGIEAFF.

The V call is TRBV5-1, the J call TRBJ2-5, with D perhaps TRBD1 (5 bases). Germline V CDR1 and CDR2: SGHRS, YFSETQ. The ends were cut back, 1 base at V and 2 bases at J, with 9 bases in the middle. This CDR3 has 14 amino acids. Written as DNA, the CDR3 is TGCGCCAGCAGCTTGTTGGGGCCGCAAGAGACCCAGTACTTC. The encoded protein is CASSLLGPQETQYF. Supplemented by reference TRBV5-1 and TRBJ2-5, the full variable domain reads KAGVTQTPRYLIKTRGQQVTLSCSPISGHRSVSWYQQTPGQGLQFLFEYFSETQRNKGNFPGRFSGRQFSNSRSEMNVSTLELGDSALYLCASSLLGPQETQYFGPGTRLLVL.

This clone occurred many times. V and J are TRBV3-1 (or the pseudogene TRBV3-2) and TRBJ1-6; a possible D gene is TRBD1 (6 bases). CDR1 is LGHDT and CDR2 is YNNKEL in the germline V gene (reference sequence). Trimming stripped 4 bases from V and 2 bases from J, with 12 bases between. This CDR3 is built from 16 residues. The CDR3 is CASSLGQLTYNSPLHF. The CDR3 coding sequence is TGTGCCAGCAGCCTCGGACAGCTTACCTATAATTCACCCCTCCACTTT.

The rearrangement joins TRBV30 to TRBJ1-6; no firm D call. CDR3 length: 15 amino acids. The germline CDR1 and CDR2 sequences are GTSNPN and SVGIG (reference sequence). The V and J ends lost 2 bases and 6 bases respectively, with 14 bases between them. The chain's CDR3 is CAWSTERGINSPLHF. In DNA, the CDR3 is TGTGCCTGGAGTACCGAAAGAGGGATTAATTCACCCCTCCACTTT.

This clone was observed a handful of times. The genes are TRBV4-2 and TRBJ1-2; a weak D match, TRBD1 (5 bases). Germline-derived CDR1 and CDR2 are LGHNA and YNFKEQ. The germline V and J ends were trimmed by 0 bases and 4 bases, with 12 bases remaining between them. CDR3 length: 15 residues. The CDR3 DNA is TGTGCCAGCAGCCAAGAATCTCGGCAGGGCTATGGCTACACCTTC. It encodes CASSQESRQGYGYTF.

The chain joins TRBV4-2 to TRBJ1-2; D possibly corresponds to TRBD1 (5 bases). V was shortened by 2 bases and J by 2 bases, with 12 bases between the two germline ends. This CDR3 is built from 15 residues. The germline gives CDR1 LGHNA, CDR2 YNFKEQ. The CDR3 DNA follows: TGTGCCAGCAGCCAACCGTCCGGGGGAAACTATGGCTACACCTTC. This codes for CASSQPSGGNYGYTF.

The chain couples TRBV5-1 to TRBJ2-5; TRBD2 aligns across 7 bases. This CDR3 has 14 residues. Germline V gene lookup returns CDR1 SGHRS and CDR2 YFSETQ. V dropped 3 bases and J dropped 4; count of bases not matched to a gene: 6. This CDR3 is CASSSGLEVETQYF. The CDR3, as DNA: TGCGCCAGCAGCTCCGGACTAGAAGTAGAGACCCAGTACTTC.

This chain joins TRBV5-1 and TRBJ1-2; no definite D call. The germline V and J ends were trimmed by 0 bases and 8 bases, with 5 bases remaining between them. The CDR3 length is 11 residues. Germline CDR1 and CDR2: SGHRS and YFSETQ. The CDR3 region has the DNA TGCGCCAGCAGCTTGGCGGGAGGCTACACCTTC. Translated, it gives CASSLAGGYTF.

This sequence joins TRBV4-2 and TRBJ2-1, with 9 bases lining up with TRBD2. The CDR3 consists of 16 residues. V lost 4 bases to trimming and J lost 7 bases; unmatched junction nucleotides: 11. The V gene's germline CDR1 is LGHNA and CDR2 YNFKEQ. The CDR3 sequence: CASSREAGGSSNEQFF. The CDR3 coding sequence is TGTGCCAGCAGCCGAGAAGCGGGGGGTTCTTCGAATGAGCAGTTCTTC.

CDR3 DNA sequence: TGTGCCAGCAGCCAGCAACCGGACAGGGGAACTAGCACAGATACGCAGTATTTT. Amino acids: CASSQQPDRGTSTDTQYF. The rearrangement uses TRBV5-5 and TRBJ2-3, with 9 positions matching TRBD1. CDR1 is SGHKS, CDR2 YYEKEE, per germline (reference sequence). This CDR3 region has 18 residues. The V and J ends lost 4 bases and 0 bases, in that order; junction bases with no gene match: 12.

The chain couples TRBV5-5 to TRBJ1-2, with TRBD1 identical over 7 bases. The CDR3 is 14 residues long. With 0 bases clipped from V and 9 bases from J, the junction kept 8 bases outside the gene matches. CDR1 SGHKS and CDR2 YYEKEE come from the germline V gene (reference sequence). CDR3 sequence: CASSLAEQGKRYTF. The CDR3, as DNA: TGTGCCAGCAGCTTGGCCGAACAGGGGAAGCGCTACACCTTC.

This clone was counted once. This chain links TRBV11-2 with TRBJ2-2; TRBD2 is a possible D gene (5 bases). Trimming removed 1 base at V and 6 bases at J, with 15 bases between. Germline CDR1 and CDR2: SGHAT and FQNNGV. The CDR3 consists of 16 residues. CDR3 DNA sequence: TGTGCCAGCAGCTTAGTCCCGGGATCGGAATCCGGGGAGCTGTTTTTT. It codes for CASSLVPGSESGELFF. Supplemented by reference TRBV11-2 and TRBJ2-2, the full variable domain reads EAGVAQSPRYKIIEKRQSVAFWCNPISGHATLYWYQQILGQGPKLLIQFQNNGVVDDSQLPKDRFSAERLKGVDSTLKIQPAKLEDSAVYLCASSLVPGSESGELFFGEGSRLTVL.